One and the same sample provided the 18 T cell receptor beta chains below, sequenced in a study of neurological immune-mediated disorders. TCRdb itself ran the 5' RACE reads through MiXCR, one entry per CDR3 protein. The sample records about 50,000 distinct CDR3 sequences, 10% being singletons. The specimen was PBMCs. The receptors shown here come from a man aged 65 to 79 with HTLV-1-associated myelopathy (HAM/TSP).

This clonotype has at least ten counts. V is TRBV5-1 and J is TRBJ2-5; D may be TRBD1 (5 bases). V was shortened by 0 bases and J by 5 bases, with 17 bases between the two germline ends. Germline assignment: CDR1 SGHRS and CDR2 YFSETQ. This CDR3 spans 16 amino acids. CDR3 nucleotides: TGCGCCAGCAGCTTGGTTCGTCAGGGCGTTGGGGAGACCCAGTACTTC. Its protein product is CASSLVRQGVGETQYF.

This clonotype was recorded at least ten times. V and J are TRBV6-1 and TRBJ2-7; D is undetermined. V shed 10 bases and J shed 3 bases, with 19 bases lying between them. Germline-derived CDR1 and CDR2 are MNHNS and SASEGT. The CDR3 loop spans 14 amino acids. In nucleotides, the CDR3 is TGTGCCATCTCCTCCGGGCCCGGCATCTACGAGCAGTACTTC. Residues: CAISSGPGIYEQYF.

This clonotype was counted at least ten times. The rearrangement joins TRBV20-1 to TRBJ2-2; 9 bases line up with TRBD2. CDR1 is DFQATT and CDR2 is SNEGSKA in the germline V gene (reference sequence). V was clipped by 5 bases and J by 0 bases; unmatched bases: 1. The CDR3 consists of 14 residues. This CDR3 reads CSARGRANTGELFF. Written as DNA, the CDR3 is TGCAGTGCTCGCGGGAGGGCGAACACCGGGGAGCTGTTTTTT.

The chain carries TRBV5-3 and TRBJ2-7; a weak D match, TRBD2 (7 bases). TRBV5-3 is recorded as an ORF, its role being uncertain. Trimming stripped 7 bases from V and 0 bases from J, with 20 bases between. CDR3 length: 16 residues. As DNA, the CDR3 is TGTGCCAGACTACGGGGGGCTAGCGGAACCTCCTACGAGCAGTACTTC. Encoded protein: CARLRGASGTSYEQYF.

This clonotype was seen many times. CDR3 DNA sequence: TGTGCCAGCAGCTTAGAAACAGGAAACGCCCCCACGCAGTATTTT. Translated: CASSLETGNAPTQYF. The chain has TRBV7-2 and TRBJ2-3; D is possibly TRBD1 (5 bases). This CDR3 region has 15 residues. Trimming removed 1 base from V and 9 bases from J, with 17 bases in between. Germline V gives CDR1 SGHTA, CDR2 FQGNSA.

This clonotype was seen at least ten times. The rearrangement joins TRBV5-1 to TRBJ2-5, with a possible D match to TRBD1 (6 bases). V was trimmed by 4 bases and J by 2 bases, leaving 12 bases between them. In germline, CDR1 is SGHRS, CDR2 YFSETQ. The CDR3 runs 14 residues. In DNA form, the CDR3 reads TGCGCCAGCAGCACCGTAGGGGGTCAAGAGACCCAGTACTTC. Translated: CASSTVGGQETQYF.

This clonotype has ten or more counts. V gene TRBV12-3 or TRBV12-4 combines with J gene TRBJ2-5; TRBD2 matches 9 bases. This CDR3 region has 15 residues. Trimming removed 5 bases from V and 4 bases from J; junction bases left unmatched: 8. The DNA for the CDR3 is TGTGCCAGCAGTCCCCTGGCGGGAGGGTCAGAGACCCAGTACTTC. Its protein is CASSPLAGGSETQYF.

This clonotype was recorded at least ten times. The rearrangement uses TRBV5-1 and TRBJ2-1; TRBD2 agrees at 9 bases. CDR3 length: 14 amino acids. Per germline, CDR1 SGHRS and CDR2 YFSETQ. Trimming at V came to 6 bases and at J to 7 bases, leaving 8 bases not matched to a gene. DNA of the CDR3: TGCGCCAGCAACGGCGGGAGGGCCGGTAATGAGCAGTTCTTC. Its translation: CASNGGRAGNEQFF.

The chain is built from TRBV11-2 and TRBJ2-7; TRBD1 agrees at 7 bases. V shed 6 bases and J 6 bases; nucleotides not matched to a gene: 11. Germline-derived CDR1 and CDR2 are SGHAT and FQNNGV. The CDR3 length is 14 residues. CDR3 sequence: CASRAYRGWSEQYF. For the CDR3, the DNA is TGTGCCAGCAGAGCCTACAGGGGATGGAGCGAGCAGTACTTC.

The table lists this clonotype with many counts. The rearrangement uses TRBV6-5 and TRBJ1-6; D may be TRBD1 (5 bases). This CDR3 is 14 amino acids long. The germline V gene has CDR1 MNHEY and CDR2 SVGAGI. V was pared by 4 bases and J by 9 bases, with 13 bases between. CDR3 DNA: TGTGCCAGCAGTTCGTCAGGGACCCCTTCACCCCTCCACTTT. It specifies CASSSSGTPSPLHF.

This clonotype was found many times. The rearrangement links TRBV15 to TRBJ1-5, with a weak D call TRBD1 (5 bases). This CDR3 region has 16 residues. V lost 0 bases to trimming and J lost 1 base, with 10 bases between them. Germline values: CDR1 LNHNV, CDR2 YYDKDF (reference sequence). The CDR3 DNA sequence: TGTGCCACCAGCAGAGATTACGGGGGGAGCAATCAGCCCCAGCATTTT. Residues: CATSRDYGGSNQPQHF.

Details on this clonotype: This may be a read error, as it is one base from a much larger clone. This sequence joins TRBV20-1 and TRBJ1-1, with D perhaps matching TRBD1 (6 bases). Germline V gives CDR1 DFQATT, CDR2 SNEGSKA (reference sequence). The length of the CDR3 is 11 residues. In nucleotides, the CDR3 is TGCATTGAGGACAGAGACACTGAAGCTTTCTTT. Translating gives CIEDRDTEAFF.

This clonotype was counted ten times or more. The V and J genes are TRBV29-1 and TRBJ2-5; D perhaps matches TRBD2 (6 bases). The CDR3 is 13 residues long. Germline assignment: CDR1 SQVTM and CDR2 ANQGSEA. The V end lost 7 bases, the J end lost 5 bases, and 17 bases lay between the germline ends. CDR3 bases: TGCAGCGGCGTATTCGGGAGTGGGGAGACCCAGTACTTC. This sequence encodes CSGVFGSGETQYF.

This clonotype was seen only a few times. This sequence joins TRBV4-3 and TRBJ2-3; possibly TRBD1 for D (6 bases). The CDR3 loop spans 15 amino acids. Trimming removed 1 base at V and 4 bases at J, with 12 bases between. Germline V gene lookup returns CDR1 LGHNA and CDR2 YSLEER. The CDR3 coding sequence is TGCGCCAGCAGCCAAGGAGGAGGACAGTCAGATACGCAGTATTTT. Its protein is CASSQGGGQSDTQYF.

In its sample, this clonotype was seen many times. The chain combines TRBV5-6 with TRBJ2-7; 9 positions agree with TRBD1. The trim removed 4 bases at V and 5 bases at J, leaving 10 bases unmatched. Germline V gene lookup returns CDR1 SGHDT and CDR2 YYEEEE. The CDR3 has 15 amino acids. CDR3 sequence reads: CASSVPDRGGDEQYF. The CDR3 coding sequence is TGTGCCAGCAGCGTTCCGGACAGGGGAGGGGACGAGCAGTACTTC. The whole variable domain, filled in from reference TRBV5-6 and TRBJ2-7, reads DAGVTQSPTHLIKTRGQQVTLRCSPKSGHDTVSWYQQALGQGPQFIFQYYEEEERQRGNFPDRFSGHQFPNYSSELNVNALLLGDSALYLCASSVPDRGGDEQYFGPGTRLTVT.

This clonotype has a count of ten or more. The J gene is TRBJ1-5, the V gene TRBV20-1; D possibly corresponds to TRBD1 (5 bases). The CDR3 is 13 residues long. CDR1 and CDR2 from the germline V gene are DFQATT and SNEGSKA (reference sequence). Trimming shortened V by 6 bases and J by 7 bases, and 16 bases separated the two germline ends. This CDR3 reads CSAPGGLGQPQHF. The CDR3 nucleotides are TGCAGTGCCCCCGGGGGGTTGGGACAGCCCCAGCATTTT.

This clonotype was picked up many times. The genes are TRBV10-3 and TRBJ1-2, with TRBD1 identical over 8 bases. The CDR3 has 13 amino acids. Per germline, CDR1 ENHRY and CDR2 SYGVKD. J gave up 8 bases and V 6 bases, and 8 bases lay outside the gene matches. In nucleotides, the CDR3 is TGTGCCATCAGCGGTGGACAGGGCGGCGGCTACACCTTC. Protein product: CAISGGQGGGYTF.

This clonotype was observed at least ten times. J is TRBJ1-4 and V is TRBV5-1; TRBD1 aligns across 12 bases. CDR1 is SGHRS and CDR2 is YFSETQ in the germline V gene. The V gene end was trimmed by 4 bases and the J gene end by 7 bases; junction bases not matched to a gene: 8. CDR3 length: 16 amino acids. The CDR3 DNA follows: TGCGCCAGCAGCGTCGGGACAGGGGGCGTCGTTGAAAAACTGTTTTTT. Translated, it gives CASSVGTGGVVEKLFF.